This T cell receptor (beta chain) was captured by sequencing in a study of cytotoxic CD8 clonotypes in ibrutinib-treated CLL. Germline V CDR1 and CDR2: MDHEN, SYDVKM. The CDR3 totals 13 residues. V lost 6 bases to trimming and J lost 5 bases, with 11 bases between them. The data were produced by immunoSEQ multiplex PCR, yet TCRdb's version contains in-frame clones alone and is incomplete. The profile covers over 200,000 clones, with 79% appearing a single time and about an eighth taken by the ten largest. The rearrangement uses TRBV28 and TRBJ1-5; TRBD1 might be the D (5 bases). The origin of this receptor is a human donor with chronic lymphocytic leukemia. Sample: PBMCs, taken after 12 months of ibrutinib treatment. This chain's CDR3 is CASRLPQDQPQHF. The CDR3 DNA reads TGTGCCAGCAGGCTCCCACAGGATCAGCCCCAGCATTTT.